This entry features one T cell receptor beta chain sequence. Antigen: not known. The data were taken from a study of cytomegalovirus exposure and HLA in healthy donors. Whole-study findings and limits: The study designated 150 to 200 TCR beta chains cytomegalovirus-associated.

There are 20 residues in the CDR3. After removal of 7 bases from V and 1 base from J, the junction contained 22 bases not matched to a gene. Germline CDR1 MGHRA, CDR2 YSYEKL. Healthy bone marrow donors made up the donor group. This PCR relied on a set of 60 Vbeta primers and 13 Jbeta primers. The assay was immunoSEQ multiplex PCR, and TCRdb's table has in-frame clones only and misses some. This sample has tens of thousands of clones, with approximately 79% found just once. The sample taken for sequencing was PBMCs. The chain employs TRBV4-1 and TRBJ1-1, with 9 bases matching TRBD1. The TCR was taken from a young woman in good health and CMV-seronegative. CDR3 residues: CASKAKVLWDRAVKNTEAFF. Written as DNA, the CDR3 is TGCGCCAGCAAAGCCAAGGTACTGTGGGACAGGGCTGTTAAGAACACTGAAGCTTTCTTT.